This T cell receptor beta chain originates from a study of CD8+ T cells in alopecia areata. Study-level background: Tofacitinib ran 6 to 18 months, followed by 6 months off drug.

The germline V and J ends were trimmed by 2 bases and 4 bases, with 5 bases remaining between them. This CDR3 region has 12 residues. The germline V gene encodes CDR1 SGHTA and CDR2 FQGNSA. General study findings and limits: Researchers say the link of baseline CD8+ expansion to response remains uncertain, with one nonresponder.

RNA extraction was followed by reverse transcription into cDNA, which acted as the sequencing template. Data came from immunoSEQ multiplex PCR; TCRdb stores just in-frame clones and leaves some out. There are approximately 280,000 clones in the sample; roughly 60% occur only once, and under 2% lies in the top ten. The treatment is: oral pan-JAK inhibitor, 5-10 mg twice daily. Sorting from PBMCs produced CD4+ and CD8+ T cells. Note on this clone: Its target is not known.

The receptor's source is a human donor with alopecia areata. Sequenced material: CD4+ T cells sorted from blood, taken at week 24, from a patient treated with tofacitinib. The chain combines TRBV7-2 with TRBJ1-1, with no clear D. DNA of the CDR3: TGTGCCAGCAGCTTAATCACCACTGAAGCTTTCTTT. Translation: CASSLITTEAFF.